This entry lists 5 T cell receptor beta chains sequenced from one sample in a study of blood T cell repertoires in COVID-19. Clones were sequenced by immunoSEQ multiplex PCR, and TCRdb holds only the in-frame ones, with some missing. Of a few hundred thousand clones in the sample, 65% to 90% were seen once. The specimen was peripheral blood. The receptors here all came from a human donor in a cohort sampled during active COVID-19.

This chain joins TRBV4-2 and TRBJ2-3, with a tentative D call TRBD1 (6 bases). The CDR3 covers 14 residues. Germline CDR1 LGHNA, CDR2 YNFKEQ. The V end was cut by 4 bases, the J end by 2 bases, with 10 bases between. The DNA for the CDR3 is TGTGCCAGCAGCCCCCCAGGGGACACAGATACGCAGTATTTT. Translated: CASSPPGDTDTQYF.

This chain uses TRBV6-2 or TRBV6-3 with TRBJ2-3, with 8 nucleotides matching TRBD1. Per germline, CDR1 MNHEY and CDR2 SVGEGT. The V segment lost 6 bases and the J segment 1 base; nucleotides outside the gene matches: 6. This CDR3 contains 15 residues. CDR3 sequence: CASSQGASRTDTQYF. The CDR3 region has the DNA TGTGCCAGCAGCCAGGGGGCGAGCCGCACAGATACGCAGTATTTT.

J is TRBJ2-3 and V is TRBV24-1, with 11 bases lining up with TRBD2. The CDR3 is made up of 17 amino acids. V lost 0 bases and J lost 0; bases outside the gene matches: 1. Germline CDR1 and CDR2: KGHDR and SFDVKD. The chain's CDR3 is CATSDLGLAGSTDTQYF. CDR3 DNA sequence: TGTGCCACCAGTGATTTGGGACTAGCGGGTAGCACAGATACGCAGTATTTT.

V and J are TRBV9 and TRBJ2-1, with 9 bases matching TRBD2. Trimming cost V 2 bases and J 3 bases; bases outside gene matches: 3. Germline lookup yields CDR1 SGDLS and CDR2 YYNGEE. The CDR3 sequence is 15 residues long. Written as DNA, the CDR3 is TGTGCCAGCAGCGTTAGCGGGAGTTTCTACAATGAGCAGTTCTTC. Amino acids: CASSVSGSFYNEQFF.

The chain employs TRBV12-5 and TRBJ1-1; possible D gene TRBD1, 5 bases. The germline V and J ends were trimmed by 4 bases and 4 bases, with 10 bases remaining between them. This CDR3 has 13 amino acids. CDR1 is LGHNT and CDR2 is FRNRAP in the germline V gene. The CDR3, as DNA: TGTGCTAGTGGTTGGGACGGGGGCACTGAAGCTTTCTTT. It yields the protein CASGWDGGTEAFF.